This TCR beta chain was recorded in a study of neurological immune-mediated disorders. General observations from the study: HTLV-1-associated myelopathy displayed the greatest TCR clonal expansion, and multiple sclerosis exhibited the smallest, lower than that of healthy controls.

This clonotype was picked up many times. Its antigen is not identified. Per the germline V gene, CDR1 is DFQATT and CDR2 is SNEGSKA (reference sequence). The CDR3 has 13 residues. J was trimmed by 5 bases and V by 5 bases; bases with no gene match: 8. A single run covered 15-18 subjects with over 160 million TCR-beta sequences. Via MiXCR, TCRdb re-called the 5' RACE reads, giving one row per CDR3 protein. Found here are approximately 31,000 distinct CDR3 sequences, approximately 4.2% of them singletons; the top ten hold 20% to 25%. Volunteers at a blood bank in Maryland, USA, were the healthy controls.

This receptor was obtained from a man younger than 35 in good health. Sequenced material: PBMCs. This sequence joins TRBV20-1 and TRBJ2-7; 8 positions match TRBD1. CDR3 amino acids: CSAGTGGGDEQYF. In DNA form, the CDR3 reads TGCAGTGCTGGAACAGGGGGAGGCGACGAGCAGTACTTC.